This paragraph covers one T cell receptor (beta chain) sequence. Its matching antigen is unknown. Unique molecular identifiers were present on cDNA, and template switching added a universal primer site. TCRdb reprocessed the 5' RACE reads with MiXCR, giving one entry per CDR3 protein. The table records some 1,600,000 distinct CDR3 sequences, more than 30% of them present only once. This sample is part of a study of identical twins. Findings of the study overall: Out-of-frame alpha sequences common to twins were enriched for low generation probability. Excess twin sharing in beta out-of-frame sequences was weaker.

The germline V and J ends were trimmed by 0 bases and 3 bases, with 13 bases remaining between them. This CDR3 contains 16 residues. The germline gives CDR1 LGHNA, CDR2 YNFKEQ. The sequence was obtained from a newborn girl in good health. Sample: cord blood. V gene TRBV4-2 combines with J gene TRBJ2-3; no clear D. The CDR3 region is CASSQEWSERTDTQYF. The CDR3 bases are TGTGCCAGCAGCCAAGAATGGTCAGAGAGGACAGATACGCAGTATTTT.